The source of this TCR beta chain is a study of a mutant IDH1 vaccine in newly diagnosed glioma. Study at large: Weeks 1, 3, 5, 7, 11, 15, 19 and 23 were when patients received their eight vaccinations. Standard pretreatment was either radiotherapy, temozolomide, or, for most, radiochemotherapy with temozolomide.

Data came from immunoSEQ multiplex PCR; TCRdb stores just in-frame clones and leaves some out. The sample shows under 70,000 clones, roughly 84% of them seen only once. To note about this clone: Its antigen remains unknown.

Trimming cost V 8 bases and J 2 bases, with 13 bases left between them. Germline CDR1 reads GTSNPN; CDR2 reads SVGIG (reference sequence). The CDR3 totals 12 residues. Time point noted: week 23, last vaccination. Vaccination comprised doses that each held 300 ug of mutant IDH1 20-mer peptide, plus topical imiquimod. This specimen was PBMCs, taken from a glioma patient whose treatment included an IDH1 peptide vaccine. This TCR derives from a man aged 18 to 29 with glioma. V is TRBV30 and J is TRBJ2-7, with D possibly being TRBD1 or TRBD2 (5 bases each). This CDR3 reads CATAPGPYEQYF. CDR3 DNA sequence: TGTGCCACCGCTCCGGGACCCTACGAGCAGTACTTC.